These 27 T cell receptor beta chains were sequenced from one sample in a study of blood T cells in healthy people across ages (dated by TCRdb to between 2015 and 2017). To prepare the library, 5' RACE was applied. Sequencing relied on an Illumina HiSeq 2500. A second PCR of roughly 6 to 12 cycles was performed with a sample-barcoded 5' primer and a J-beta primer mix. TCRdb trimmed the raw reads at Q25, called clones with MiXCR and kept productive beta chains. Every entry covers one CDR3 protein and lists the most common genes and DNA from its rows. Recorded for this sample are roughly 860,000 distinct CDR3 sequences; 55% to 65% of them occurred a single time. Approximately 30% of the sample goes to the ten largest clones. Material for sequencing was blood. Receptors were obtained from a young man in good health.

This sequence joins TRBV30 and TRBJ2-5; perhaps TRBD1 as D (7 bases). The J call could be wrong; TRBJ2-7 is a better fit for the DNA end. This CDR3 region has 15 residues. Per the germline V gene, CDR1 is GTSNPN and CDR2 is SVGIG (reference sequence). CDR3 in DNA: TGTGCCTGGAGTGTACAGGAGGGGGCTAGGGCCGAGCAGTACTTC. It translates to CAWSVQEGARAEQYF.

J is TRBJ2-7 and V is TRBV7-2; D is unresolved. Germline values: CDR1 SGHTA, CDR2 FQGNSA. Between the trimmed V and J ends, which lost 5 bases and 0 bases, there was a span of 14 bases. The length of the CDR3 is 15 residues. The CDR3 here is CASSPSLLLSYEQYF. The DNA of the CDR3 is TGTGCCAGCAGCCCAAGCCTGTTGCTCTCCTACGAGCAGTACTTC.

The rearrangement links TRBV7-2 to TRBJ2-4; the D call may be TRBD1 or TRBD2 (6 bases each). This CDR3 comprises 16 residues. Trimming pared 1 base from V and 3 bases from J, leaving 13 bases between. Germline lookup yields CDR1 SGHTA and CDR2 FQGNSA. CDR3 in amino acids: CASSLDGGLLKNIQYF. CDR3 DNA: TGTGCCAGCAGCTTAGATGGGGGGCTCCTCAAAAACATTCAGTACTTC.

The gene calls are TRBV27 and TRBJ2-3, with 8 bases aligning to TRBD2. Germline trimming cut 1 base from V and 4 bases from J; bases unmatched to any gene: 10. This CDR3 has 17 amino acids. CDR1 is MNHEY and CDR2 is SMNVEV in the germline V gene (reference sequence). The CDR3 DNA reads TGTGCCAGCAGTTTATTCCGGGGGGGCGGATCCGCAGATACGCAGTATTTT. This encodes CASSLFRGGGSADTQYF.

This clonotype was counted only a few times. The chain is built from TRBV7-2 and TRBJ1-5; D might be TRBD1 (6 bases). The CDR3 sequence is 14 residues long. Trimming pared 6 bases from V and 6 bases from J, leaving 15 bases between. Germline CDR1 reads SGHTA; CDR2 reads FQGNSA. The CDR3 is CASRFTGLGQPQHF. In DNA, the CDR3 is TGTGCCAGCAGATTTACAGGGTTAGGTCAGCCCCAGCATTTT.

The chain combines TRBV20-1 with TRBJ1-2, with D possibly being TRBD1 (5 bases). Germline values: CDR1 DFQATT, CDR2 SNEGSKA (reference sequence). The CDR3 is 13 amino acids. V lost 3 bases and J lost 7, with 15 bases in between. CDR3 in amino acids: CSARIEGRGGYTF. The CDR3 region has the DNA TGCAGTGCTAGGATCGAGGGGAGAGGTGGCTACACCTTC.

V is TRBV4-1 and J is TRBJ2-5; 7 bases line up with TRBD1. Germline V gene sequence: CDR1 MGHRA, CDR2 YSYEKL. Trimming at V came to 0 bases and at J to 2 bases, leaving 6 bases not matched to a gene. The CDR3 is 16 residues long. CDR3 DNA sequence: TGCGCCAGCAGCCAAGAATCTCCGGGACAGCAAGAGACCCAGTACTTC. Translating gives CASSQESPGQQETQYF.

This sequence joins TRBV6-2 or TRBV6-3 and TRBJ2-2; 7 bases fit TRBD2. The CDR3 is made up of 15 amino acids. V lost 2 bases to trimming and J lost 4 bases; unmatched junction nucleotides: 4. Germline-derived CDR1 and CDR2 are MNHEY and SVGEGT. The CDR3 DNA reads as TGTGCCAGCAGTTACGTCGGGGGGAGCACCGGGGAGCTGTTTTTT. This gives the protein CASSYVGGSTGELFF.

In this sample, this clonotype turned up many times. The chain carries TRBV20-1 and TRBJ2-2, with TRBD1 identical over 11 bases. Trimming cost V 5 bases and J 4 bases; bases outside gene matches: 6. The CDR3 has 15 amino acids. Germline CDR1 reads DFQATT; CDR2 reads SNEGSKA (reference sequence). CDR3 DNA: TGCAGTGCTTCCTTAGGGACAGGGGGCACCGGGGAGCTGTTTTTT. Translated, it gives CSASLGTGGTGELFF.

The genes are TRBV29-1 and TRBJ1-5, with D maybe TRBD1 (5 bases). From germline, CDR1 is SQVTM and CDR2 ANQGSEA. This CDR3 has 13 residues. V lost 3 bases, J lost 6 bases, and 12 bases lay in between. Here the CDR3 DNA reads TGCAGCGTTGATGGGGGGGTCGGTCAGCCCCAGCATTTT. It codes for CSVDGGVGQPQHF.

The chain recombines TRBV7-3 with TRBJ2-1; the D gene is possibly TRBD1 (7 bases). Germline values: CDR1 SGHTA, CDR2 FQGTGA. Trimming pared 1 base from V and 7 bases from J, leaving 17 bases between. The CDR3 is 16 amino acids. The CDR3 reads CASSLMSGRGVNEQFF. As DNA, the CDR3 is TGTGCCAGCAGCTTAATGTCGGGCAGGGGGGTGAATGAGCAGTTCTTC.

This rearrangement joins TRBV5-1 to TRBJ1-2, with D possibly being TRBD1 (5 bases). The CDR3 totals 17 residues. The germline gives CDR1 SGHRS, CDR2 YFSETQ. Trimming left V 4 bases short and J 4 bases short, with 23 bases between. CDR3 amino acids: CASSRDTGRTISYGYTF. The DNA for the CDR3 is TGCGCCAGCAGCCGAGACACGGGACGGACCATAAGCTATGGCTACACCTTC.

This sequence joins TRBV29-1 and TRBJ1-1; maybe TRBD1 (5 bases). CDR1 and CDR2 (germline): SQVTM, ANQGSEA. Between the trimmed V and J ends, which lost 1 base and 1 base, there was a span of 10 bases. CDR3 length: 14 amino acids. CDR3 in amino acids: CSVEVRGQNTEAFF. For the CDR3, the DNA is TGCAGCGTTGAAGTTCGGGGCCAGAACACTGAAGCTTTCTTT. Complete variable domain (other parts from reference TRBV29-1 and TRBJ1-1): SAVISQKPSRDICQRGTSLTIQCQVDSQVTMMFWYRQQPGQSLTLIATANQGSEATYESGFVIDKFPISRPNLTFSTLTVSNMSPEDSSIYLCSVEVRGQNTEAFFGQGTRLTVV.

This chain connects TRBV20-1 to TRBJ2-2; unclear D gene. The CDR3 has 15 amino acids. Germline V CDR1 and CDR2: DFQATT, SNEGSKA (reference sequence). V lost 1 base to trimming and J lost 1 base, with 10 bases between them. CDR3 loop: CSARVPRLNTGELFF. The CDR3 DNA reads as TGCAGTGCTAGAGTGCCCAGGTTGAACACCGGGGAGCTGTTTTTT.

The V gene is TRBV3-1, the J gene TRBJ2-2, with D uncertain. This CDR3 has 15 residues. Germline-derived CDR1 and CDR2 are LGHDT and YNNKEL (reference sequence). Trimming pared 1 base from V and 2 bases from J, leaving 8 bases between. The CDR3 region is CASSQAAINTGELFF. The DNA for the CDR3 is TGTGCCAGCAGCCAAGCTGCGATTAACACCGGGGAGCTGTTTTTT.

The V and J genes are TRBV19 and TRBJ2-1; 12 bases agree with TRBD2. This CDR3 contains 17 residues. The germline gives CDR1 LNHDA, CDR2 SQIVND (reference sequence). Trimming cost V 5 bases and J 7 bases; bases outside gene matches: 12. DNA for the CDR3: TGTGCCAGTAGTTCTCCTGCTAGCGGGGGGGCCGGGAATGAGCAGTTCTTC. It specifies CASSSPASGGAGNEQFF.

V usage is TRBV5-6 and J usage is TRBJ2-7; D remains unclear. The DNA matches TRBJ2-5 better at its end, which makes the J call doubtful. CDR1 and CDR2 from the germline V gene are SGHDT and YYEEEE. The CDR3 consists of 15 residues. The CDR3 sequence is CASSSYPRPEETQYF. The CDR3 region has the DNA TGTGCCAGCAGCTCCTACCCCCGTCCGGAGGAGACCCAGTACTTC.

The rearrangement joins TRBV20-1 to TRBJ2-4; D gene uncertain. Near its end, the DNA agrees better with TRBJ2-7, so the J call may be wrong. The CDR3 contains 11 residues. In germline, CDR1 is DFQATT, CDR2 SNEGSKA (reference sequence). The CDR3 DNA sequence: TGCAGTGCTCTTGGAAGGTACGAGCAGTACTTC. Protein sequence: CSALGRYEQYF.

The V gene is TRBV6-1, the J gene TRBJ2-1; the D call may be TRBD1 or TRBD2 (5 bases each). From germline, CDR1 is MNHNS and CDR2 SASEGT. The ends were cut back, 5 bases at V and 0 bases at J, with 20 bases in the middle. CDR3 length: 18 residues. CDR3 nucleotides: TGTGCCAGCAGTCCGGCACGGGGACGGGAAAGCTCCTACAATGAGCAGTTCTTC. This translates into CASSPARGRESSYNEQFF.

The chain combines TRBV27 with TRBJ2-5; 7 bases are shared with TRBD2. The CDR3 is made up of 15 amino acids. Per germline, CDR1 MNHEY and CDR2 SMNVEV (reference sequence). The V and J ends lost 3 bases and 3 bases, in that order; junction bases with no gene match: 7. This CDR3 reads CASSFRGRVKETQYF. As DNA, the CDR3 is TGTGCCAGCAGTTTCCGAGGGAGGGTTAAAGAGACCCAGTACTTC.

The J gene is TRBJ2-7, the V gene TRBV9, with D tentatively TRBD2 (6 bases). The CDR3 is 14 amino acids. Deletions cut 1 base from V and 1 base from J, with 9 bases between. From germline, CDR1 is SGDLS and CDR2 YYNGEE. DNA for the CDR3: TGTGCCAGCAGCGTACGTGGGGGGTCCTACGAGCAGTACTTC. Amino acids: CASSVRGGSYEQYF.

The chain has TRBV10-3 and TRBJ2-3, with D uncertain. Germline CDR1 reads ENHRY; CDR2 reads SYGVKD. The CDR3 extends over 12 amino acids. Trimming left V 6 bases short and J 8 bases short, with 12 bases between. In DNA form, the CDR3 reads TGTGCCATCAGCGACTTACGAGGTACGCAGTATTTT. Amino acid sequence: CAISDLRGTQYF.

V usage is TRBV6-6 and J usage is TRBJ2-4; D unclear. The J call is uncertain, as TRBJ2-5 better fits the DNA end. The CDR3 consists of 15 residues. Per germline, CDR1 MNHNY and CDR2 SVGAGI (reference sequence). CDR3 residues: CASSSSRTDRETQYF. The CDR3, as DNA: TGTGCCAGCAGTTCCTCAAGGACGGATAGGGAGACCCAGTACTTC.

The chain is built from TRBV5-6 and TRBJ1-1; no firm D call. Germline loops: CDR1 SGHDT, CDR2 YYEEEE. This CDR3 comprises 14 residues. Trimming pared 6 bases from V and 5 bases from J, leaving 17 bases between. CDR3 region: CASNPGRRGTEAFF. CDR3 DNA sequence: TGTGCCAGCAACCCTGGGCGCCGCGGTACTGAAGCTTTCTTT.

With regard to this clonotype: Germline is not matched at one junction end, which may reflect a read error. The gene calls are TRBV9 and TRBJ2-4; a weak D match, TRBD1 (6 bases). The length of the CDR3 is 11 residues. CDR1 is SGDLS, CDR2 YYNGEE, per germline. The CDR3 loop reads CACSKTGAQYF. In DNA, the CDR3 is TGTGCCTGCAGCAAGACAGGAGCCCAGTACTTC.

This clonotype was counted a single time. The chain has TRBV12-3 or TRBV12-4 and TRBJ1-1; 8 nucleotides line up with TRBD1. V trimming: 2 bases; J trimming: 5 bases; junction bases outside the gene matches: 4. The length of the CDR3 is 14 residues. CDR3 in amino acids: CASSLTGGATEAFF. CDR3 sequence (DNA): TGTGCCAGCAGTTTAACAGGGGGTGCTACTGAAGCTTTCTTT.

This clonotype was seen a few times. This chain links TRBV7-9 with TRBJ2-2; D perhaps matches TRBD2 (5 bases). The CDR3 runs to 13 residues. The germline gives CDR1 SEHNR, CDR2 FQNEAQ (reference sequence). V was trimmed by 5 bases and J by 7 bases, leaving 11 bases between them. CDR3 sequence: CASSPSHFGELFF. CDR3 DNA sequence: TGTGCCAGCAGCCCTAGCCACTTCGGGGAGCTGTTTTTT.